A single sample gave rise to the 2 T cell receptor beta chains below, sequenced in a study of PD-1 blockade in classical Hodgkin lymphoma. The protocol was immunoSEQ multiplex PCR, while the TCRdb copy is restricted to in-frame clones and leaves out a portion. Of tens of thousands of clones in the sample, roughly 90% were seen once. Time point of the sample: cycle 4 day 1 (C4D1), after less than 7 weeks of nivolumab. With no exception, relapse followed autologous stem cell transplantation in all patients, and brentuximab vedotin exposure varied. The material sequenced was peripheral blood mononuclear cells (PBMCs), taken before the fourth cycle of nivolumab. Receptors originate from a human donor with classical Hodgkin lymphoma.

The chain is built from TRBV30 and TRBJ1-1; 10 bases agree with TRBD1. The CDR3 consists of 15 residues. Germline CDR1 and CDR2: GTSNPN and SVGIG (reference sequence). The V segment lost 1 base and the J segment 2 bases; nucleotides outside the gene matches: 4. The CDR3 DNA follows: TGTGCCTGGAGTGGTGGGACAGGGGTCAACACTGAAGCTTTCTTT. It encodes CAWSGGTGVNTEAFF.

DNA for the CDR3: TGTGCCAGCAGGGCGGGACAGGGGAATTCACCCCTCCACTTT. Residues: CASRAGQGNSPLHF. The rearrangement joins TRBV6-1 to TRBJ1-6; 10 bases align to TRBD1. The CDR3 is made up of 14 amino acids. Losses at the gene ends were 6 bases for V and 7 bases for J; bases not matched to a gene: 3. Germline assignment: CDR1 MNHNS and CDR2 SASEGT.